These 11 T cell receptor beta chains were all obtained from the same sample, sequenced in a study of blood T cell repertoires in COVID-19. TCRdb keeps only in-frame clones here, not all; method: immunoSEQ multiplex PCR. The repertoire holds over 100,000 clones, with over 60% as singletons. Sample: peripheral blood. The receptors shown here come from a woman between 65 and 79 years old with acute or convalescent COVID-19.

V and J are TRBV12-3 or TRBV12-4 and TRBJ2-7, with D unresolved. V shed 3 bases and J shed 7 bases, with 7 bases lying between them. The CDR3 loop spans 11 amino acids. CDR3 bases: TGTGCCAGCAGTTTTACCGGGGAGCAGTACTTC. It yields the protein CASSFTGEQYF.

The rearrangement links TRBV5-1 to TRBJ2-5, with 8 nucleotides matching TRBD2. The CDR3 covers 15 residues. Germline V gene data show CDR1 as SGHRS and CDR2 as YFSETQ. The junction had 5 bases not matched to a gene; V was cut back by 0 bases and J by 4 bases. CDR3 sequence reads: CASSLAERGLETQYF. The DNA of the CDR3 is TGCGCCAGCAGCTTGGCTGAGCGGGGGCTAGAGACCCAGTACTTC.

V and J are TRBV5-1 and TRBJ1-3, with D perhaps matching TRBD1 (6 bases). The ends were cut back, 6 bases at V and 0 bases at J, with 16 bases in the middle. CDR3 size: 16 residues. The germline CDR1 and CDR2 sequences are SGHRS and YFSETQ. CDR3 sequence: CASTPTGTNSGNTIYF. CDR3 coding DNA: TGCGCCAGCACCCCGACAGGAACCAACTCTGGAAACACCATATATTTT. The entire variable domain, with the rest obtained from reference TRBV5-1 and TRBJ1-3, is as follows: KAGVTQTPRYLIKTRGQQVTLSCSPISGHRSVSWYQQTPGQGLQFLFEYFSETQRNKGNFPGRFSGRQFSNSRSEMNVSTLELGDSALYLCASTPTGTNSGNTIYFGEGSWLTVV.

This clone showed up just once. As DNA, the CDR3 is TGTGCCAGCAGTGATCCGGGACTAGCGGGGGCCTACGAGCAGTACTTC. Protein: CASSDPGLAGAYEQYF. The rearrangement joins TRBV2 to TRBJ2-7; TRBD2 matches at 14 bases. The CDR3 is made up of 16 amino acids. V was pared by 3 bases and J by 2 bases, with 3 bases of the junction left unmatched. CDR1 is SNHLY and CDR2 is FYNNEI in the germline V gene.

This clone was counted a single time. This chain connects TRBV28 to TRBJ2-1, with a possible D match to TRBD2 (5 bases). The CDR3 is 14 residues long. Germline V lookup: CDR1 MDHEN, CDR2 SYDVKM. V dropped 7 bases and J dropped 4 bases, with 14 bases sitting between them. The CDR3 DNA follows: TGTGCCAGCACCTATGATCGGAGGTACAATGAGCAGTTCTTC. This codes for CASTYDRRYNEQFF.

This clone was counted between two and nine times. The chain uses TRBV29-1 and TRBJ2-7; 9 bases map to TRBD1. This CDR3 region has 13 residues. J gave up 2 bases and V 6 bases, and 5 bases lay outside the gene matches. Per the germline V gene, CDR1 is SQVTM and CDR2 is ANQGSEA. CDR3 DNA sequence: TGCAGCGTCCTGACAGGGGGAGCCTACGAGCAGTACTTC. It codes for CSVLTGGAYEQYF.

V is TRBV7-9 and J is TRBJ1-6, with a tentative D call TRBD1 (6 bases). With 7 bases removed from V and 5 bases from J, the gap between germline ends came to 21 bases. Per germline, CDR1 SEHNR and CDR2 FQNEAQ (reference sequence). There are 17 residues in the CDR3. The CDR3 sequence is CASTRFFGGEDNSPLHF. The CDR3 bases are TGTGCCAGCACACGATTTTTTGGGGGCGAGGATAATTCACCCCTCCACTTT.

The chain combines TRBV19 with TRBJ1-2, with TRBD1 identical over 8 bases. CDR3 length equals 12 residues. Per the germline V gene, CDR1 is LNHDA and CDR2 is SQIVND (reference sequence). The J segment lost 10 bases and the V segment lost 5 bases, leaving 6 bases of the junction unmatched. The CDR3 sequence is CASSSRGQDYTF. CDR3 nucleotide sequence: TGTGCCAGTAGTTCCAGGGGGCAGGACTACACCTTC. Filled out from reference TRBV19 and TRBJ1-2, the complete variable domain reads DGGITQSPKYLFRKEGQNVTLSCEQNLNHDAMYWYRQDPGQGLRLIYYSQIVNDFQKGDIAEGYSVSREKKESFPLTVTSAQKNPTAFYLCASSSRGQDYTFGSGTRLTVV.

J is TRBJ2-3 and V is TRBV24-1; 11 bases align to TRBD2. This CDR3 spans 16 amino acids. The junction had 8 bases not matched to a gene; V was cut back by 5 bases and J by 5 bases. Germline V gene sequence: CDR1 KGHDR, CDR2 SFDVKD. CDR3 coding DNA: TGTGCCACCAGTGGTCATAGCGGGAGGGTAGGAGATACGCAGTATTTT. Translation: CATSGHSGRVGDTQYF.

V gene TRBV28 combines with J gene TRBJ1-1, with TRBD1 matching 8 bases. This CDR3 region has 14 residues. V shed 6 bases, J shed 0 bases, and the junction held 3 bases outside the gene matches. Germline assignment: CDR1 MDHEN and CDR2 SYDVKM. Here the CDR3 reads CASRTGALNTEAFF. The CDR3 DNA sequence: TGTGCCAGCAGGACAGGGGCTTTGAACACTGAAGCTTTCTTT.

The gene calls are TRBV9 and TRBJ1-4; tentative D call: TRBD1 (5 bases). CDR3 length: 15 amino acids. Germline CDR1 SGDLS, CDR2 YYNGEE. The ends were cut back, 0 bases at V and 4 bases at J, with 10 bases in the middle. The CDR3, as DNA: TGTGCCAGCAGCGTAGAATCTCAGGGTAATGAAAAACTGTTTTTT. It encodes CASSVESQGNEKLFF.